Listed here are 8 T cell receptor beta chains from one sample, sequenced in a study of T cell responses to AZD1222 COVID-19 vaccine. Profiling relied on immunoSEQ multiplex PCR, and the TCRdb table lists in-frame clones only, not all of them. The table lists 100,000 to 150,000 clones, approximately 91% of them singletons. Sequencing used peripheral blood, obtained on day 0 of AZD1222 vaccination. The receptors derive from an adult in good health.

This clone appeared a single time. The chain is built from TRBV6-5 and TRBJ1-2; no reliable D call. Germline CDR1 MNHEY, CDR2 SVGAGI. This CDR3 region has 15 residues. The ends were cut back, 2 bases at V and 1 base at J, with 11 bases in the middle. CDR3 sequence reads: CASSYIYSVNYGYTF. In DNA, the CDR3 is TGTGCCAGCAGTTACATATATTCAGTTAACTATGGCTACACCTTC.

The genes are TRBV3-1 (or the pseudogene TRBV3-2) and TRBJ1-5; no clear D. Trimming removed 0 bases from V and 0 bases from J, with 3 bases in between. CDR1 is LGHDT, CDR2 YNNKEL, per germline (reference sequence). This CDR3 region has 14 residues. The CDR3, as DNA: TGTGCCAGCAGCCAAGATGTTAGCAATCAGCCCCAGCATTTT. It yields the protein CASSQDVSNQPQHF.

The chain employs TRBV5-1 and TRBJ2-3; no definite D call. The CDR3 length is 16 residues. CDR1 and CDR2 (germline): SGHRS, YFSETQ. V was shortened by 0 bases and J by 2 bases, with 13 bases between the two germline ends. The CDR3 DNA is TGCGCCAGCAGCTTGGGGTCCAGCGCGATCACAGATACGCAGTATTTT. Encoded protein: CASSLGSSAITDTQYF.

This clone was seen a single time. This chain uses TRBV5-8 with TRBJ1-5, with 10 bases that match TRBD1. The J segment lost 6 bases and the V segment lost 4 bases, leaving 7 bases of the junction unmatched. The germline gives CDR1 SGHTS, CDR2 YDEGEE. This CDR3 comprises 15 residues. CDR3 sequence reads: CASSQGTGVSQPQHF. The CDR3 DNA sequence: TGTGCCAGCAGCCAGGGGACAGGGGTGAGTCAGCCCCAGCATTTT.

The chain joins TRBV6-2 or TRBV6-3 to TRBJ1-1, with D unresolved. The CDR3 length is 15 residues. V lost 5 bases and J lost 3, with 16 bases in between. Germline CDR1 MNHEY, CDR2 SVGEGT. CDR3 DNA: TGTGCCAGCAGTGCCCACGGGTCAACCGACACTGAAGCTTTCTTT. Protein product: CASSAHGSTDTEAFF.

V and J are TRBV11-2 and TRBJ2-5, with 7 bases fitting TRBD2. The J segment lost 5 bases and the V segment lost 6 bases, leaving 6 bases of the junction unmatched. Germline V gene data show CDR1 as SGHAT and CDR2 as FQNNGV. The CDR3 consists of 13 residues. This CDR3 is CASRLYGGETQYF. The DNA for the CDR3 is TGTGCCAGCAGGTTGTACGGGGGGGAGACCCAGTACTTC. Supplemented by reference TRBV11-2 and TRBJ2-5, the full variable domain reads EAGVAQSPRYKIIEKRQSVAFWCNPISGHATLYWYQQILGQGPKLLIQFQNNGVVDDSQLPKDRFSAERLKGVDSTLKIQPAKLEDSAVYLCASRLYGGETQYFGPGTRLLVL.

The V call is TRBV27, the J call TRBJ2-3; 8 bases match TRBD2. With V trimmed by 4 bases and J by 6 bases, 12 bases remained unmatched. Germline-derived CDR1 and CDR2 are MNHEY and SMNVEV (reference sequence). The CDR3 covers 16 residues. CDR3 sequence: CASSSGTRVSMDTQYF. DNA for the CDR3: TGTGCCAGCAGTTCCGGGACTAGGGTATCAATGGATACGCAGTATTTT.

The DNA for the CDR3 is TGCGCCAGCAGCTCACAGGTTAACCAAGAGACCCAGTACTTC. Residues: CASSSQVNQETQYF. The rearrangement uses TRBV5-1 and TRBJ2-5; D is perhaps TRBD1 (5 bases). This CDR3 has 14 amino acids. In germline, CDR1 is SGHRS, CDR2 YFSETQ. V shed 3 bases and J shed 0 bases, with 9 bases lying between them.